This TCR beta chain was documented in a study of T cell repertoires in ileal Crohn's disease. Turning to the study itself: Median disease duration was nearly eight years; about 37% smoked at surgery. Surgery for a complication: stricturing in roughly 61%, penetrating in about 39%. Study-level results: Compared with CD4 T cells, sorted CD8 cells carried more expanded clones. Postoperative endoscopy occurred within one year, median around 6.5 months.

Remarks on this clone: Its antigen is still unknown.

This CDR3 is built from 14 residues. The V gene's germline CDR1 is LGHNA and CDR2 YSLEER. V gave up 0 bases and J gave up 7 bases, with 12 bases separating them. The method was immunoSEQ multiplex PCR; TCRdb's version includes in-frame clones alone and lacks a portion of them. The profile covers around 10,000 clones, with 70% to 80% appearing a single time and around 14% taken by the ten largest. Time point noted: neoterminal ileum biopsy at postoperative endoscopy, about 6 months after surgery. The sequence derives from an adult with Crohn's disease. Specimen: ileal tissue. The V call is TRBV4-3, the J call TRBJ1-2; no clear D gene. The CDR3 DNA reads as TGCGCCAGCAGCCAAGATAGGAGTGTCTCTGGCTACACCTTC. Its translation is CASSQDRSVSGYTF.